Each of the 24 T cell receptor beta chains below was sequenced from the same sample in a study of human T cells and chemical hapten exposure. Time point reported: patch test 1, 2 weeks after DPC sensitization. Treatment indicated: therapeutic diphenylcyclopropenone sensitization with weekly scalp DPC. From the RACE reads, TCRdb called clonotypes with MiXCR, one entry per CDR3 protein. The sample includes under 120,000 distinct CDR3 sequences, approximately 11% of them seen just once. The sequencing used whole blood, collected in connection with sensitization to the hapten diphenylcyclopropenone (DPC). Receptors were obtained from a woman in her thirties or forties with alopecia areata. Some clones in this sample may be carry-over from other donors' samples.

This clonotype was detected only a few times. This chain links TRBV28 with TRBJ1-2, with TRBD1 matching 9 bases. The CDR3 extends over 14 amino acids. With V trimmed by 5 bases and J by 8 bases, 9 bases remained unmatched. CDR1 and CDR2 from the germline V gene are MDHEN and SYDVKM. The CDR3 spells CASSPPGQGGGYTF. The CDR3 nucleotides read TGTGCCAGCAGTCCTCCGGGACAGGGAGGAGGCTACACCTTC.

The table lists this clonotype with a few counts. This chain connects TRBV7-2 to TRBJ1-5; the D is unclear. CDR3 size: 13 residues. Trimming shortened V by 5 bases and J by 8 bases, and 13 bases separated the two germline ends. Germline values: CDR1 SGHTA, CDR2 FQGNSA. The CDR3 DNA sequence: TGTGCCAGCAGCCCCGGCCCTATAGAGCCCCAGCATTTT. This encodes CASSPGPIEPQHF.

This clonotype was picked up a small number of times. The genes are TRBV9 and TRBJ2-2; no clear D. The CDR3 is 11 residues long. The V end was cut by 1 base, the J end by 5 bases, with 0 bases between. CDR1 SGDLS and CDR2 YYNGEE come from the germline V gene. CDR3 coding DNA: TGTGCCAGCAGCGTAACCGGGGAGCTGTTTTTT. Encoded protein: CASSVTGELFF.

In this sample, this clonotype turned up a few times. The chain has TRBV27 and TRBJ2-2, with TRBD1 matching 7 bases. J was trimmed by 7 bases and V by 7 bases; bases with no gene match: 3. Germline V CDR1 and CDR2: MNHEY, SMNVEV (reference sequence). This CDR3 region has 12 residues. The CDR3 DNA follows: TGTGCCAGCACGACAGGGAGCGGGGAGCTGTTTTTT. Translated: CASTTGSGELFF.

This clonotype has ten or more counts. This chain joins TRBV4-2 and TRBJ2-5, with D hard to call. Germline CDR1 reads LGHNA; CDR2 reads YNFKEQ. CDR3 length: 14 residues. The V and J ends lost 0 bases and 4 bases respectively, with 9 bases between them. DNA of the CDR3: TGTGCCAGCAGCCAAGATTTTAGGACAGAGACCCAGTACTTC. Its translation is CASSQDFRTETQYF.

At least ten counts were recorded for this clonotype. This sequence joins TRBV5-1 and TRBJ2-3; 15 nucleotides match TRBD2. The CDR3 runs to 18 residues. V lost 3 bases to trimming and J lost 5 bases; unmatched junction nucleotides: 10. Germline CDR1 is SGHRS and CDR2 is YFSETQ. The CDR3 nucleotides read TGCGCCAGCAGCTCCGGACTAGCGGGAGGGCCTTGGAGAGATACGCAGTATTTT. Translating gives CASSSGLAGGPWRDTQYF.

In this sample, this clonotype turned up many times. The CDR3 coding sequence is TGTGCCACCAGCAGAGAGGGCAGGGACGAGCAGTACTTC. Its translation: CATSREGRDEQYF. The rearrangement joins TRBV15 to TRBJ2-7, with D possibly matching TRBD1 (5 bases). Germline V lookup: CDR1 LNHNV, CDR2 YYDKDF (reference sequence). V was trimmed by 0 bases and J by 5 bases, leaving 8 bases between them. This CDR3 comprises 13 residues. Based on the CDR3 plus reference TRBV15 and TRBJ2-7, the full variable domain is DAMVIQNPRYQVTQFGKPVTLSCSQTLNHNVMYWYQQKSSQAPKLLFHYYDKDFNNEADTPDNFQSRRPNTSFCFLDIRSPGLGDTAMYLCATSREGRDEQYFGPGTRLTVT.

This clonotype has more than one count but fewer than ten. The chain combines TRBV7-9 with TRBJ1-5; 10 nucleotides line up with TRBD1. Per the germline V gene, CDR1 is SEHNR and CDR2 is FQNEAQ (reference sequence). The J segment lost 7 bases and the V segment lost 4 bases, leaving 4 bases of the junction unmatched. The CDR3 sequence is 14 residues long. CDR3 in DNA: TGTGCCAGCAGCTCGGGACAGGGGATCCAGCCCCAGCATTTT. This sequence encodes CASSSGQGIQPQHF.

The rearrangement joins TRBV7-2 to TRBJ1-2; D perhaps matches TRBD1 (6 bases). Trimming stripped 1 base from V and 4 bases from J, with 13 bases between. Germline V gives CDR1 SGHTA, CDR2 FQGNSA. The CDR3 is 15 residues long. The CDR3 DNA reads TGTGCCAGCAGCTTAGGCTGGGAGGGGGGCTATGGCTACACCTTC. It codes for CASSLGWEGGYGYTF.

This clonotype occurred many times. This chain links TRBV5-4 with TRBJ2-3; 7 nucleotides align to TRBD1. CDR3 size: 15 residues. V lost 0 bases to trimming and J lost 3 bases; unmatched junction nucleotides: 4. Germline V gene lookup returns CDR1 SGHNT and CDR2 YYREEE (reference sequence). The CDR3 is CASSLGQGRTDTQYF. The CDR3 coding sequence is TGTGCCAGCAGCTTGGGACAGGGTAGGACAGATACGCAGTATTTT.

This clonotype was recorded a few times. The gene calls are TRBV6-6 and TRBJ2-7; D call uncertain. The CDR3 totals 13 residues. Trimming stripped 4 bases from V and 3 bases from J, with 10 bases between. Germline loops: CDR1 MNHNY, CDR2 SVGAGI (reference sequence). CDR3 DNA: TGTGCCAGCAGTTTGTCCCAACACTACGAGCAGTACTTC. This encodes CASSLSQHYEQYF.

The chain is built from TRBV12-3 or TRBV12-4 and TRBJ1-2, with 8 bases lining up with TRBD1. Trimming at V came to 3 bases and at J to 8 bases, leaving 8 bases not matched to a gene. CDR3 length equals 14 residues. The CDR3 nucleotides are TGTGCCAGCAGTTTTTCTGGACAGGGCTTGGGCTACACCTTC. It translates to CASSFSGQGLGYTF.

This clonotype showed up many times. The V gene is TRBV11-2, the J gene TRBJ2-4; D gene uncertain. The germline V and J ends were trimmed by 0 bases and 6 bases, with 0 bases remaining between them. This CDR3 is 11 amino acids long. The germline V gene encodes CDR1 SGHAT and CDR2 FQNNGV. The CDR3 region is CASSLENIQYF. The DNA for the CDR3 is TGTGCCAGCAGCTTAGAAAACATTCAGTACTTC.

This clonotype appeared a few times. V and J are TRBV20-1 and TRBJ1-2, with D perhaps TRBD1 (5 bases). CDR1 and CDR2 (germline): DFQATT, SNEGSKA (reference sequence). This CDR3 contains 14 residues. The V end lost 4 bases, the J end lost 2 bases, and 14 bases lay between the germline ends. CDR3 in DNA: TGCAGTGCTACCACCTTGGGGGAGAACTATGGCTACACCTTC. Amino acids: CSATTLGENYGYTF.

The V and J genes are TRBV7-9 and TRBJ1-3, with D unclear. The germline CDR1 and CDR2 sequences are SEHNR and FQNEAQ (reference sequence). The ends were cut back, 1 base at V and 2 bases at J, with 6 bases in the middle. CDR3 size: 14 residues. CDR3 in DNA: TGTGCCAGCAGCTTAGGGGAGGCTGGAAACACCATATATTTT. It specifies CASSLGEAGNTIYF.

This clonotype was counted ten times or more. V gene TRBV9 combines with J gene TRBJ2-7; TRBD2 is a possible D gene (5 bases). This CDR3 is 16 amino acids long. Trimming pared 0 bases from V and 2 bases from J, leaving 15 bases between. Germline values: CDR1 SGDLS, CDR2 YYNGEE. The CDR3 nucleotides are TGTGCCAGCAGCGTAGCTGCTAGCTCTACCCCCTACGAGCAGTACTTC. It codes for CASSVAASSTPYEQYF.

This clonotype turned up a few times. The chain couples TRBV24-1 to TRBJ2-3; weak D call: TRBD2 (6 bases). Germline values: CDR1 KGHDR, CDR2 SFDVKD. The CDR3 sequence is 16 residues long. The V end lost 5 bases, the J end lost 2 bases, and 16 bases lay between the germline ends. In nucleotides, the CDR3 is TGTGCCACCAGTGGTTGGCGGGGCAGCTACACAGATACGCAGTATTTT. Encoded protein: CATSGWRGSYTDTQYF.

In its sample, this clonotype was seen a few times. This chain links TRBV20-1 with TRBJ2-7; perhaps D is TRBD1 or TRBD2 (6 bases each). The CDR3 has 14 amino acids. Deletions cut 6 bases from V and 0 bases from J, with 15 bases between. The V gene's germline CDR1 is DFQATT and CDR2 SNEGSKA (reference sequence). CDR3 in amino acids: CSASGGHSSYEQYF. CDR3 sequence (DNA): TGCAGTGCCTCCGGGGGCCATAGCTCCTACGAGCAGTACTTC.

This clonotype was detected a few times. V usage is TRBV30 and J usage is TRBJ2-3, with 14 nucleotides matching TRBD2. Germline-derived CDR1 and CDR2 are GTSNPN and SVGIG (reference sequence). The CDR3 consists of 19 residues. Trimming removed 0 bases from V and 6 bases from J; junction bases left unmatched: 14. CDR3 nucleotide sequence: TGTGCCTGGAGTGTACACTCCTGGGGACTAGCGGGAGCTATGGATACGCAGTATTTT. It yields the protein CAWSVHSWGLAGAMDTQYF.

V is TRBV14 and J is TRBJ2-1; a weak D match, TRBD1 (5 bases). V was shortened by 4 bases and J by 4 bases, with 20 bases between the two germline ends. Germline values: CDR1 SGHDN, CDR2 FVKESK. The CDR3 loop spans 17 amino acids. CDR3 in amino acids: CASSPVGRTRLYNEQFF. DNA for the CDR3: TGTGCCAGCAGCCCCGTAGGGCGGACACGCCTTTACAATGAGCAGTTCTTC.

In this sample, this clonotype turned up many times. The rearrangement links TRBV20-1 to TRBJ1-1; D ambiguous. With 3 bases removed from V and 3 bases from J, the gap between germline ends came to 14 bases. Germline V CDR1 and CDR2: DFQATT, SNEGSKA (reference sequence). The CDR3 is 14 amino acids. CDR3 coding DNA: TGCAGTGCTAGGATGACCAGTGGGGACACTGAAGCTTTCTTT. This codes for CSARMTSGDTEAFF.

The table lists this clonotype with a few counts. The chain combines TRBV5-1 with TRBJ2-1; 7 nucleotides agree with TRBD1. The V gene end was trimmed by 2 bases and the J gene end by 10 bases; junction bases not matched to a gene: 15. The CDR3 covers 16 residues. The germline V gene has CDR1 SGHRS and CDR2 YFSETQ. The CDR3 reads CASSFPPGRGLGEQFF. In nucleotides, the CDR3 is TGCGCCAGCAGCTTCCCCCCCGGCAGGGGGTTGGGGGAGCAGTTCTTC.

This clonotype was seen more than once but under ten times. The V call is TRBV7-2, the J call TRBJ2-2, with 7 nucleotides matching TRBD1. V lost 1 base and J lost 0; bases outside the gene matches: 5. The CDR3 length is 17 residues. The V gene's germline CDR1 is SGHTA and CDR2 FQGNSA. CDR3 nucleotides: TGTGCCAGCAGCTTAGTGGGGACAGCTACGAACACCGGGGAGCTGTTTTTT. Its protein is CASSLVGTATNTGELFF.

This clonotype was seen only a few times. The chain joins TRBV2 to TRBJ2-5; 9 positions agree with TRBD2. CDR3 size: 14 residues. V lost 10 bases, J lost 4 bases, and 10 bases stayed unmatched. Germline CDR1 and CDR2: SNHLY and FYNNEI. The CDR3 loop is CATSTAGGRETQYF. The CDR3 DNA is TGTGCCACCTCGACGGCGGGGGGGCGAGAGACCCAGTACTTC.